A selection of T cell receptor beta chains follows, all from one sample in a study of PD-1 blockade in classical Hodgkin lymphoma. Sequencing used immunoSEQ multiplex PCR; TCRdb keeps in-frame clones, though not all of them. The repertoire holds about 96,000 clones, with about 93% as singletons. Material: peripheral blood mononuclear cells (PBMCs), obtained before the fourth cycle of nivolumab. The source of these receptors is a human donor with classical Hodgkin lymphoma. Both conserved end residues are part of each CDR3. The order of the fields is J gene, clone size, D gene, V gene, CDR3 protein, CDR3 DNA. The D gene is left open where the match is weak. Only some rows state a clone size, as once, few, many or a class for expanded clones.

J: TRBJ2-5
size: .
D: .
V: TRBV5-4
CDR3: CASSSPGGETQYF
DNA: TGTGCCAGCAGCTCCCCTGGGGGGGAGACCCAGTACTTC

J: TRBJ2-7
size: .
D: TRBD2
V: TRBV27
CDR3: CASSSTLAGSYVSEQYF
DNA: TGTGCCAGCAGTTCGACGCTAGCGGGAAGCTATGTGAGCGAGCAGTACTTC

J: TRBJ1-1
size: .
D: .
V: TRBV2
CDR3: CASSEGFGRRAFF
DNA: TGTGCCAGCAGTGAGGGTTTTGGGAGGCGGGCTTTCTTT

J: TRBJ1-2
size: .
D: .
V: TRBV5-1
CDR3: CASSPFWTNYGYTF
DNA: TGCGCCAGCAGCCCCTTCTGGACTAACTATGGCTACACCTTC

J: TRBJ1-1
size: .
D: .
V: TRBV14
CDR3: CASSPLGERRETEAFF
DNA: TGTGCCAGCAGCCCCTTGGGGGAAAGGAGGGAGACTGAAGCTTTCTTT

J: TRBJ2-7
size: .
D: .
V: TRBV28
CDR3: CASTPPGLVSYEQYF
DNA: TGTGCCAGCACCCCGCCGGGACTCGTATCCTACGAGCAGTACTTC

J: TRBJ1-2
size: .
D: .
V: TRBV9
CDR3: CASSVTNYGYTF
DNA: TGTGCCAGCAGCGTTACTAACTATGGCTACACCTTC

J: TRBJ2-7
size: .
D: .
V: TRBV11-3
CDR3: CASSLRGTTEQYF
DNA: TGTGCCAGCAGCTTAAGAGGAACAACCGAGCAGTACTTC

J: TRBJ1-5
size: .
D: TRBD1
V: TRBV30
CDR3: CAWSVSGQGYQPQHF
DNA: TGTGCCTGGAGTGTATCGGGACAGGGTTATCAGCCCCAGCATTTT

J: TRBJ1-2
size: .
D: TRBD1
V: TRBV5-1
CDR3: CASSLEGASGYGYTF
DNA: TGCGCCAGCAGCTTGGAGGGGGCGTCGGGCTATGGCTACACCTTC

J: TRBJ2-3
size: .
D: TRBD1
V: TRBV5-6
CDR3: CASSPDPRTGEGQFTQYF
DNA: TGTGCCAGCAGCCCGGACCCGCGGACAGGGGAAGGGCAGTTTACGCAGTATTTT

J: TRBJ2-6
size: .
D: .
V: TRBV6-6
CDR3: CASSYRSLSGANVLTF
DNA: TGTGCCAGCAGTTACAGGTCTCTTTCTGGGGCCAACGTCCTGACTTTC

J: TRBJ2-4
size: .
D: .
V: TRBV5-1
CDR3: CASSYHREGKNIQYF
DNA: TGCGCCAGCAGTTATCACAGGGAAGGCAAAAACATTCAGTACTTC

J: TRBJ2-1
size: .
D: TRBD2
V: TRBV9
CDR3: CASSVGLAGEFGYNEQFF
DNA: TGTGCCAGCAGCGTAGGGCTAGCGGGAGAGTTTGGGTACAATGAGCAGTTCTTC

J: TRBJ2-7
size: .
D: .
V: TRBV25-1
CDR3: CASSLTGAYEQYF
DNA: TGTGCCAGCAGTTTGACAGGAGCCTACGAGCAGTACTTC

J: TRBJ2-5
size: .
D: .
V: TRBV13
CDR3: CASSYRVVGQETQYF
DNA: TGTGCCAGCAGCTACAGGGTCGTCGGGCAAGAGACCCAGTACTTC

J: TRBJ2-1
size: .
D: TRBD2
V: TRBV11-2
CDR3: CASSASGGPNNEQFF
DNA: TGTGCCAGCAGCGCTAGCGGGGGCCCCAACAATGAGCAGTTCTTC

J: TRBJ1-5
size: .
D: TRBD1
V: TRBV4-1
CDR3: CASSQNRGSSQPQHF
DNA: TGCGCCAGCAGCCAAAACAGGGGTTCTAGTCAGCCCCAGCATTTT

J: TRBJ1-1
size: .
D: .
V: TRBV9
CDR3: CASSDGPEAFF
DNA: TGTGCCAGCAGCGACGGACCTGAAGCTTTCTTT

J: TRBJ1-6
size: .
D: .
V: TRBV2
CDR3: CASSEGGPNSPLHF
DNA: TGTGCCAGCAGTGAAGGAGGGCCTAATTCACCCCTCCACTTT

J: TRBJ2-3
size: .
D: TRBD1
V: TRBV4-1
CDR3: CASSQDLTGVQTDTQYF
DNA: TGCGCCAGCAGCCAAGATCTGACAGGGGTTCAGACAGATACGCAGTATTTT

J: TRBJ2-1
size: few
D: TRBD2
V: TRBV7-2
CDR3: CASSRGRPSGNNEQFF
DNA: TGTGCCAGCAGCAGGGGACGGCCTAGCGGAAACAATGAGCAGTTCTTC

J: TRBJ2-3
size: .
D: .
V: TRBV30
CDR3: CAWSVPPITDTQYF
DNA: TGTGCCTGGAGTGTACCCCCCATTACAGATACGCAGTATTTT

J: TRBJ2-7
size: .
D: .
V: TRBV28
CDR3: CASSLGRGEQYF
DNA: TGTGCCAGCAGTTTAGGTAGGGGCGAGCAGTACTTC

J: TRBJ1-4
size: .
D: .
V: TRBV6-1
CDR3: CASSPFREEEKLFF
DNA: TGTGCCAGCAGCCCATTCCGGGAAGAAGAAAAACTGTTTTTT

J: TRBJ1-1
size: .
D: TRBD1
V: TRBV25-1
CDR3: CASSPIQGARVTEAFF
DNA: TGTGCCAGCAGCCCTATACAGGGGGCAAGGGTCACTGAAGCTTTCTTT

J: TRBJ2-3
size: .
D: .
V: TRBV5-4
CDR3: CASSLGGRPKGSTDTQYF
DNA: TGTGCCAGCAGCTTAGGTGGGAGGCCGAAGGGTAGCACAGATACGCAGTATTTT

J: TRBJ2-5
size: .
D: .
V: TRBV9
CDR3: CASSVGDAPLTQYF
DNA: TGTGCCAGCAGCGTAGGAGACGCCCCGTTGACCCAGTACTTC

J: TRBJ2-7
size: .
D: TRBD2
V: TRBV5-1
CDR3: CASSLTFGGEGAYEQYF
DNA: TGCGCCAGCAGCCTCACCTTTGGGGGGGAAGGGGCCTACGAGCAGTACTTC

J: TRBJ2-7
size: .
D: .
V: TRBV28
CDR3: CASSQSGSYEQYF
DNA: TGTGCCAGCAGCCAGAGCGGCTCCTACGAGCAGTACTTC

J: TRBJ2-7
size: .
D: .
V: TRBV30
CDR3: CAWSRAQGSSYEQYF
DNA: TGTGCCTGGTCGAGGGCCCAGGGAAGCTCCTACGAGCAGTACTTC

J: TRBJ2-4
size: .
D: .
V: TRBV7-9
CDR3: CASSLRSTPKNIQYF
DNA: TGTGCCAGCAGCTTACGATCCACCCCCAAAAACATTCAGTACTTC

J: TRBJ1-1
size: .
D: .
V: TRBV7-9
CDR3: CASSLVPNTEAFF
DNA: TGTGCCAGCAGCTTAGTACCGAACACTGAAGCTTTCTTT

J: TRBJ2-1
size: .
D: .
V: TRBV15
CDR3: CATSRHPRIETNEQFF
DNA: TGTGCCACCAGCAGACACCCCCGAATAGAGACCAATGAGCAGTTCTTC

J: TRBJ2-3
size: .
D: TRBD2
V: TRBV11-1
CDR3: CASSSGLSRTDTQYF
DNA: TGTGCCAGCAGCTCGGGACTATCTCGCACAGATACGCAGTATTTT

J: TRBJ1-4
size: .
D: .
V: TRBV14
CDR3: CASSQGESIIGEKLFF
DNA: TGTGCCAGCAGCCAAGGAGAGTCCATAATAGGCGAAAAACTGTTTTTT

J: TRBJ2-1
size: .
D: TRBD1
V: TRBV5-1
CDR3: CASSSGQGVSNEQFF
DNA: TGCGCCAGCAGCTCGGGACAGGGGGTCAGCAATGAGCAGTTCTTC

J: TRBJ1-5
size: .
D: .
V: TRBV10-3
CDR3: CANPWDYSNQPQHF
DNA: TGTGCCAACCCCTGGGACTACAGCAATCAGCCCCAGCATTTT

J: TRBJ1-1
size: .
D: .
V: TRBV6-1
CDR3: CASRGLLEAFF
DNA: TGTGCCAGCCGAGGACTGCTTGAAGCTTTCTTT